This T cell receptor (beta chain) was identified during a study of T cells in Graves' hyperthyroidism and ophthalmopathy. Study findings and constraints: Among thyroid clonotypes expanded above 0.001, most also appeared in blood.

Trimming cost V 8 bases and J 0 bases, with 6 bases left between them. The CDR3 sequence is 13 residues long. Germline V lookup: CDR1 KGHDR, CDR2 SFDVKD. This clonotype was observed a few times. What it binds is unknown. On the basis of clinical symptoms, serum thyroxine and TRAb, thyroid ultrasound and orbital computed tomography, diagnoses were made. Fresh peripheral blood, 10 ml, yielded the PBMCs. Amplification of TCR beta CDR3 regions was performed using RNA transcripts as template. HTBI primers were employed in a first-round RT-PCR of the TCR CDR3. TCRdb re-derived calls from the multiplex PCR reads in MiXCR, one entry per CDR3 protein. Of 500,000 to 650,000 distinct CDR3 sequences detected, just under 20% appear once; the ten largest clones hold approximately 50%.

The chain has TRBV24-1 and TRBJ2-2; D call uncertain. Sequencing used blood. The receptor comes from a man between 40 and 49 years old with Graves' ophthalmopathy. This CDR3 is CATMGSNTGELFF. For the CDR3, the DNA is TGTGCCACCATGGGATCGAACACCGGGGAGCTGTTTTTT.